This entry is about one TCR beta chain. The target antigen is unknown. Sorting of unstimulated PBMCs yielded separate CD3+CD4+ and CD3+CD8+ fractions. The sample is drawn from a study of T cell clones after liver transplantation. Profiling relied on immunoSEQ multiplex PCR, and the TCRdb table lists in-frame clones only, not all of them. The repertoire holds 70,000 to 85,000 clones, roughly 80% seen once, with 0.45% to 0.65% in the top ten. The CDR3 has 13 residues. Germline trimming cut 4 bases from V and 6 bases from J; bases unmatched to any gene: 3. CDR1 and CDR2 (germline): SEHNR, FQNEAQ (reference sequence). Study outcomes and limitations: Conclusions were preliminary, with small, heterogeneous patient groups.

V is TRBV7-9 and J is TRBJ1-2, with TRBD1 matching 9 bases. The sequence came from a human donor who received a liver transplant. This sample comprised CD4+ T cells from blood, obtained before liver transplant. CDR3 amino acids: CASSYTGGDGYTF. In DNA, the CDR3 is TGTGCCAGCAGCTACACAGGGGGCGATGGCTACACCTTC.